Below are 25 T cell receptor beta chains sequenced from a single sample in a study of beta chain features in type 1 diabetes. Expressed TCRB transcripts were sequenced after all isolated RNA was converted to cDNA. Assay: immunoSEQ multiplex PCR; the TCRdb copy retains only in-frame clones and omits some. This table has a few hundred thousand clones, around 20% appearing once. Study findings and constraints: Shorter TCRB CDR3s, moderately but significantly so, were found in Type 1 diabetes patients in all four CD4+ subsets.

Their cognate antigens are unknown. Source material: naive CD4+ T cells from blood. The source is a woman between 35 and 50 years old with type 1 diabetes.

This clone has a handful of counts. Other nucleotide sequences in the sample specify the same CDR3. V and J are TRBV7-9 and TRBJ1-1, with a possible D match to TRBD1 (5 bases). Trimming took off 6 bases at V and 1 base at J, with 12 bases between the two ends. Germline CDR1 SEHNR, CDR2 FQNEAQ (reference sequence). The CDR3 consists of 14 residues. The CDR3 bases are TGTGCCAGCAGTCTAGGTCAGGGGAACACTGAAGCTTTCTTT. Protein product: CASSLGQGNTEAFF.

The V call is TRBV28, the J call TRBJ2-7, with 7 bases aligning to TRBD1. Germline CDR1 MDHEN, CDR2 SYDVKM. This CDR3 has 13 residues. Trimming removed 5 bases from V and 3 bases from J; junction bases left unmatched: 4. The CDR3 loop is CASSQDRDYEQYF. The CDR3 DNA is TGTGCCAGCAGTCAAGACAGGGACTACGAGCAGTACTTC.

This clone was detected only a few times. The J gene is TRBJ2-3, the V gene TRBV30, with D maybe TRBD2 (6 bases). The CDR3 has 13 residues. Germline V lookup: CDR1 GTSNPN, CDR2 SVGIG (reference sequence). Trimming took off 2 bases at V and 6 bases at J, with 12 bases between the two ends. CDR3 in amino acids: CAWSKMEGDTQYF. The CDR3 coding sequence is TGTGCCTGGAGTAAAATGGAGGGTGATACGCAGTATTTT. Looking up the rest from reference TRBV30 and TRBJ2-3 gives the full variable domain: SQTIHQWPATLVQPVGSPLSLECTVEGTSNPNLYWYRQAAGRGLQLLFYSVGIGQISSEVPQNLSASRPQDRQFILSSKKLLLSDSGFYLCAWSKMEGDTQYFGPGTRLTVL.

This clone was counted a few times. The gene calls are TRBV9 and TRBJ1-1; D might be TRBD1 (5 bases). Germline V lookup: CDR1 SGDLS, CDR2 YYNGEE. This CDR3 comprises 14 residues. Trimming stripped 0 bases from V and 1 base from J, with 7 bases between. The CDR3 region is CASSVDQGNTEAFF. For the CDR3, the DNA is TGTGCCAGCAGCGTAGATCAGGGGAACACTGAAGCTTTCTTT.

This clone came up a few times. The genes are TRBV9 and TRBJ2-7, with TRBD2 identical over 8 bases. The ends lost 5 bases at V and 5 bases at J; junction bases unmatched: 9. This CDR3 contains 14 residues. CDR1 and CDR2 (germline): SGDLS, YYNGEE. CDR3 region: CASSDGTSINEQYF. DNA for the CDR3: TGTGCCAGCAGTGATGGGACTAGTATCAACGAGCAGTACTTC.

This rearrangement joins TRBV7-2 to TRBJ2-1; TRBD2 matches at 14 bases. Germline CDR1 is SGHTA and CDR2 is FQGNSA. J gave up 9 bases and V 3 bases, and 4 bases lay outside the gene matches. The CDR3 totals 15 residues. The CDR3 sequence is CASSFGTSGSGEQFF. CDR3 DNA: TGTGCCAGCAGCTTCGGGACTAGCGGGAGTGGTGAGCAGTTCTTC.

For the CDR3, the DNA is TGCGCCAGCAGCCAAGATTCAGGGTCTTCAGCCAAAAACATTCAGTACTTC. Its protein product is CASSQDSGSSAKNIQYF. The V gene is TRBV4-3, the J gene TRBJ2-4; weak D call: TRBD1 (5 bases). Germline V gene sequence: CDR1 LGHNA, CDR2 YSLEER. The CDR3 is made up of 17 amino acids. V lost 0 bases, J lost 0 bases, and 12 bases lay in between.

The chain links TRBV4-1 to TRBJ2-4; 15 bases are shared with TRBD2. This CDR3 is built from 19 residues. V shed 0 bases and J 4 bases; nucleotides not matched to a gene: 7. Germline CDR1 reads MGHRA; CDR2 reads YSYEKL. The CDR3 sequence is CASSQEQGLAGGWKNIQYF. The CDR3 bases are TGCGCCAGCAGCCAAGAACAGGGACTAGCGGGGGGATGGAAAAACATTCAGTACTTC.

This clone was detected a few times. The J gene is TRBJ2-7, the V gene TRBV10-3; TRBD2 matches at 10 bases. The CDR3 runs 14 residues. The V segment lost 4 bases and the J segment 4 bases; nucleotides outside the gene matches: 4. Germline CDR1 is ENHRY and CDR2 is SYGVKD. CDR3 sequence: CAISGLAGTYEQYF. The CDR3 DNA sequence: TGTGCCATCAGTGGACTAGCGGGTACATACGAGCAGTACTTC.

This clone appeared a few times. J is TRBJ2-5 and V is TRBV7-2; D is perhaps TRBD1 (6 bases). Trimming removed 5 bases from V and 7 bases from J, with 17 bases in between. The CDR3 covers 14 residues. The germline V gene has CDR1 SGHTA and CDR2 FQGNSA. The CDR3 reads CASSPRTAEGTQYF. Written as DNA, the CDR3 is TGTGCCAGCAGCCCCCGGACAGCCGAGGGGACCCAGTACTTC.

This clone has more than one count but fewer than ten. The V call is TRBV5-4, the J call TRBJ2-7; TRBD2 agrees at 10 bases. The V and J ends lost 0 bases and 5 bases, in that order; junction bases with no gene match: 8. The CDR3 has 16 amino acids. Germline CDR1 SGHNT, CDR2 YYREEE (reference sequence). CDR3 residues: CASSLARLAGDHEQYF. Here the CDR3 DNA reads TGTGCCAGCAGCTTGGCCAGGCTAGCGGGGGATCACGAGCAGTACTTC.

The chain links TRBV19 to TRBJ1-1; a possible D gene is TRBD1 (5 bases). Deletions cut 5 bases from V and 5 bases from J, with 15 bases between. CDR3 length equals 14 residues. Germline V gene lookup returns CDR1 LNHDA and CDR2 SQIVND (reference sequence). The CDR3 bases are TGTGCCAGTAGTGGCGGGGGAGGCGGGACTGAAGCTTTCTTT. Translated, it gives CASSGGGGGTEAFF.

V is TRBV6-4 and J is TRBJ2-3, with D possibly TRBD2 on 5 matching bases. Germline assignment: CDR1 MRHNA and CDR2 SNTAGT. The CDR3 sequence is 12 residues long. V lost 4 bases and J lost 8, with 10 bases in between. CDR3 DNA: TGTGCCAGCAGTGGGGGTCGGGGTACGCAGTATTTT. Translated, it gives CASSGGRGTQYF.

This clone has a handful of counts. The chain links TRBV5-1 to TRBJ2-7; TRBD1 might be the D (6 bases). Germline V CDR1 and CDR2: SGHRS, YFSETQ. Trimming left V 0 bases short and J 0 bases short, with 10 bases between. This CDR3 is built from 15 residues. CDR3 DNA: TGCGCCAGCAGCTTGGCGCAGGGGAGCTCCTACGAGCAGTACTTC. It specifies CASSLAQGSSYEQYF.

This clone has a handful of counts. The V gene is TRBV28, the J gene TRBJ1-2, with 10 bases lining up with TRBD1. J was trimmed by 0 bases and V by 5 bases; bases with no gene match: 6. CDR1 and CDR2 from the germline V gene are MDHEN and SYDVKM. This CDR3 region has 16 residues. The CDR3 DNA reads TGTGCCAGCAGTCCATGGACAGGGGGAGCTAACTATGGCTACACCTTC. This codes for CASSPWTGGANYGYTF.

The CDR3 DNA is TGTGCCAGCAGCTCAACAGGAATCCAAGAGACCCAGTACTTC. It encodes CASSSTGIQETQYF. V is TRBV5-6 and J is TRBJ2-5; D is perhaps TRBD1 (5 bases). V shed 3 bases and J shed 1 base, with 10 bases lying between them. The CDR3 covers 14 residues. Germline CDR1 and CDR2: SGHDT and YYEEEE.

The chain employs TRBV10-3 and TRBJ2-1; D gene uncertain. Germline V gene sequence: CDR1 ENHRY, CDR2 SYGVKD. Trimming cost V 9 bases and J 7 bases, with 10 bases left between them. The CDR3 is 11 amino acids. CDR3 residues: CAIGRENEQFF. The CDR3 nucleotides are TGTGCCATTGGGCGAGAGAATGAGCAGTTCTTC.

CDR3 amino acids: CASSRGQDYGYTF. The CDR3 DNA sequence: TGTGCCAGCTCACGGGGACAGGACTATGGCTACACCTTC. J is TRBJ1-2 and V is TRBV18, with 8 bases identical to TRBD1. This CDR3 comprises 13 residues. Germline-derived CDR1 and CDR2 are KGHSH and LQKENI. The J segment lost 3 bases and the V segment lost 4 bases, leaving 1 base of the junction unmatched.

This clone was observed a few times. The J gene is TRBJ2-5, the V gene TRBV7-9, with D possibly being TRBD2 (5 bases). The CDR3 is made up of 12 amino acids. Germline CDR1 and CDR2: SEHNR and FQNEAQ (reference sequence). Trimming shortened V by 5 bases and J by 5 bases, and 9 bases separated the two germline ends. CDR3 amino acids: CASSGTGETQYF. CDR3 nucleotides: TGTGCCAGCAGCGGAACGGGGGAGACCCAGTACTTC.

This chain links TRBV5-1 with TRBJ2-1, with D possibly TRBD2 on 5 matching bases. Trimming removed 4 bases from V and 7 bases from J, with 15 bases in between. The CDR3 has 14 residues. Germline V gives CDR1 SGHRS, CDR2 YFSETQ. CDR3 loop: CASSLRLPGNEQFF. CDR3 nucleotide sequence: TGCGCCAGCAGCCTGCGACTCCCGGGGAATGAGCAGTTCTTC.

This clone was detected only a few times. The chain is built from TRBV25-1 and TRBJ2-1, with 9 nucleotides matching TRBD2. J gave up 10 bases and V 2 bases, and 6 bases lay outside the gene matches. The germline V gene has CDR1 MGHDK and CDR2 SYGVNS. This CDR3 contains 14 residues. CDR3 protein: CASSEAGGPGEQFF. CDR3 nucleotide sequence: TGTGCCAGCAGTGAAGCGGGGGGGCCTGGGGAGCAGTTCTTC.

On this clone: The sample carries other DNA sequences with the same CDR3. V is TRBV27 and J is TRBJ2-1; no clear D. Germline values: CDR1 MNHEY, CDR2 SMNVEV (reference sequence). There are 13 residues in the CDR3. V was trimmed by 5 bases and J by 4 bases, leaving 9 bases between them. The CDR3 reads CASSGSSYNEQFF. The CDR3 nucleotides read TGTGCCAGCAGTGGGTCTAGTTACAATGAGCAGTTCTTC.

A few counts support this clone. The CDR3 region is CASSWGTGEETQYF. For the CDR3, the DNA is TGCGCCAGCAGCTGGGGGACAGGGGAAGAGACCCAGTACTTC. This rearrangement joins TRBV5-1 to TRBJ2-5; 10 bases align to TRBD1. CDR1 is SGHRS, CDR2 YFSETQ, per germline. This CDR3 is built from 14 residues. The V gene end was trimmed by 3 bases and the J gene end by 3 bases; junction bases not matched to a gene: 2.

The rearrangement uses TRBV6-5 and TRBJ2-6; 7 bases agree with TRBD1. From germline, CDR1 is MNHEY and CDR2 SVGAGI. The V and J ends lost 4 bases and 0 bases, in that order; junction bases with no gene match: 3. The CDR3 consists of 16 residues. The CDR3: CASSSGQRSGANVLTF. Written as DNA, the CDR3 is TGTGCCAGCAGTTCGGGACAGCGCTCTGGGGCCAACGTCCTGACTTTC.

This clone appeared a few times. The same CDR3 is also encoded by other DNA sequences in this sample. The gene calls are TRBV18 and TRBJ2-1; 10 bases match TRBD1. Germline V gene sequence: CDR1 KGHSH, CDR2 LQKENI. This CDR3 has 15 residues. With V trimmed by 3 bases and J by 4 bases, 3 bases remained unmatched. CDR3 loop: CASSPGTGDYNEQFF. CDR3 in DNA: TGTGCCAGCTCACCCGGGACAGGGGATTACAATGAGCAGTTCTTC.